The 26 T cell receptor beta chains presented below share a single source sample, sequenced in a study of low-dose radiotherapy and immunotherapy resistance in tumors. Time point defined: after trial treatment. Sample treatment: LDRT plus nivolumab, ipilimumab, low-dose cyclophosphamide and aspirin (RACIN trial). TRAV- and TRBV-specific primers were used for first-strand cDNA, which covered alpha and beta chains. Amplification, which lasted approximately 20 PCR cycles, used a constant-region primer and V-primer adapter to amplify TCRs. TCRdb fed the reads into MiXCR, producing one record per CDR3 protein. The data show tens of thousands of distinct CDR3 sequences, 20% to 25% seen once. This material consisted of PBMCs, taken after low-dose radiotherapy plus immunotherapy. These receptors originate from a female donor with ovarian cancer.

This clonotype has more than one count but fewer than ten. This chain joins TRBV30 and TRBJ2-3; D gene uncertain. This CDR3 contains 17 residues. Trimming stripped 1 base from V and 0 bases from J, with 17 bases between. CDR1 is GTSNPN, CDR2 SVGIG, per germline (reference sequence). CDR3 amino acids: CAWSARNQDSSTDTQYF. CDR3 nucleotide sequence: TGTGCCTGGAGTGCCCGAAACCAAGATTCTAGCACAGATACGCAGTATTTT.

CDR3 amino acids: CSVADREYEQYF. CDR3 DNA: TGCAGCGTCGCGGACAGGGAATACGAGCAGTACTTC. The chain recombines TRBV29-1 with TRBJ2-7, with 8 bases aligning to TRBD1. Germline CDR1 SQVTM, CDR2 ANQGSEA. The CDR3 is 12 residues long. V lost 6 bases and J lost 4; bases outside the gene matches: 5.

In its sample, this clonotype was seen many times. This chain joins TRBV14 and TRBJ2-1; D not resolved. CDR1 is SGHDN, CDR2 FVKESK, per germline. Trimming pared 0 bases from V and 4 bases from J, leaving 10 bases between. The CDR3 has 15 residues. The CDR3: CASSQDVGQYNEQFF. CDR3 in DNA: TGTGCCAGCAGCCAAGATGTCGGCCAGTACAATGAGCAGTTCTTC.

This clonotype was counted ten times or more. This CDR3 reads CASSRTYSGVQETQYF. CDR3 nucleotides: TGTGCCAGCAGCAGGACTTATAGCGGGGTCCAAGAGACCCAGTACTTC. V usage is TRBV4-2 and J usage is TRBJ2-5; 8 bases map to TRBD2. This CDR3 comprises 16 residues. Losses at the gene ends were 5 bases for V and 1 base for J; bases not matched to a gene: 9. The germline V gene encodes CDR1 LGHNA and CDR2 YNFKEQ.

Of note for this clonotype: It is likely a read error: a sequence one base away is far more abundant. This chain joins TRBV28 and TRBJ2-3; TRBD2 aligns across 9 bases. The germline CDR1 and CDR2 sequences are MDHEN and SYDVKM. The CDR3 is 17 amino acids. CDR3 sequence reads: CVSSYLAGHSGTDTQYF. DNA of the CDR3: TGTGTCAGCAGTTACCTAGCGGGACACAGTGGTACAGATACGCAGTATTTT.

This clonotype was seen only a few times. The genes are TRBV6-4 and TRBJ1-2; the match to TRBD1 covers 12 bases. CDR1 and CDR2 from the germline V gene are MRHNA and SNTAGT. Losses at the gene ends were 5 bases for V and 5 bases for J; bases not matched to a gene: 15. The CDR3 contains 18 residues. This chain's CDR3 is CASSPQPGTGGVLYGYTF. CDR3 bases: TGTGCCAGCAGTCCTCAACCCGGGACAGGGGGCGTTCTTTATGGCTACACCTTC.

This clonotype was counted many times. The CDR3 DNA reads as TGTGCCAGTACAAGGGAACAGGGCTCTGGAAACACCATATATTTT. This gives the protein CASTREQGSGNTIYF. The chain is built from TRBV19 and TRBJ1-3, with D perhaps TRBD1 (6 bases). The length of the CDR3 is 15 residues. CDR1 is LNHDA and CDR2 is SQIVND in the germline V gene (reference sequence). V lost 7 bases, J lost 0 bases, and 13 bases lay in between.

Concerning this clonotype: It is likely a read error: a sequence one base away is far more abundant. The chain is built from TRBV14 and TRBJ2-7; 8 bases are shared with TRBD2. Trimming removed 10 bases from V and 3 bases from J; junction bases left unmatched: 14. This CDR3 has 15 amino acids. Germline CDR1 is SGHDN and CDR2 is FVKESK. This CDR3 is CATSPGLAGDYEQYF. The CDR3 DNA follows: TGTGCCACCTCACCGGGCCTAGCGGGTGACTACGAGCAGTACTTC.

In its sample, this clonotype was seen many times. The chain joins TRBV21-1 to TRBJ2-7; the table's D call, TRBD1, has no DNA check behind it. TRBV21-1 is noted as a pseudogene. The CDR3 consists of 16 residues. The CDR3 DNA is TGTGCCAGCAGCCATCCCGGCGGACTTGTCCCCTACGAGCAGTACTTC. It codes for CASSHPGGLVPYEQYF.

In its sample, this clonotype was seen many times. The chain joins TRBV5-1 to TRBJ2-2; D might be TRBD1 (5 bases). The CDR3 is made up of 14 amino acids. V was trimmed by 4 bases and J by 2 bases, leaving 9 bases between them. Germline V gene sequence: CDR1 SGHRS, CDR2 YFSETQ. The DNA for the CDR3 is TGCGCCAGCAGCAGGGGCCGTAACACCGGGGAGCTGTTTTTT. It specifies CASSRGRNTGELFF.

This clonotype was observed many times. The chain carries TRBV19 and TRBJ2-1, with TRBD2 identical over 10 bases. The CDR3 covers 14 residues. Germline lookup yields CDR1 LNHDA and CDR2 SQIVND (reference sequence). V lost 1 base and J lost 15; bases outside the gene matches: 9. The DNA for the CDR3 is TGTGCCAGTAGTATAGTTGGGCTAGCGGGGGACCCGTTCTTC. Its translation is CASSIVGLAGDPFF.

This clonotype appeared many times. CDR3 protein: CASSLAGASGNNEQFF. DNA for the CDR3: TGTGCCAGCAGCTTGGCCGGGGCTAGCGGGAACAATGAGCAGTTCTTC. The chain joins TRBV5-4 to TRBJ2-1, with 9 bases that match TRBD2. V trimming: 0 bases; J trimming: 5 bases; junction bases outside the gene matches: 6. Per germline, CDR1 SGHNT and CDR2 YYREEE (reference sequence). The CDR3 length is 16 residues.

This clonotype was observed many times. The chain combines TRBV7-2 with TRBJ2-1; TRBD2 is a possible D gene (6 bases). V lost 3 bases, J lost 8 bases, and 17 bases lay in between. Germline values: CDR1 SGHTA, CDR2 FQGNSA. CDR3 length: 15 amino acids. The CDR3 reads CASSFSGALLYEQFF. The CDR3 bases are TGTGCCAGCAGCTTTAGCGGCGCCCTTTTATATGAGCAGTTCTTC.

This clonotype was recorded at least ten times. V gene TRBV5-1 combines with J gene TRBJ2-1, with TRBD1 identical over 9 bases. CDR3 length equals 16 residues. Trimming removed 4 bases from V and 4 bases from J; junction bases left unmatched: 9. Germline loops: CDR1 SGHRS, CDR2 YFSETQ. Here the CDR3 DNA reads TGCGCCAGCAGCATGGAGCCGGGACAGGGATACAATGAGCAGTTCTTC. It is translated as CASSMEPGQGYNEQFF.

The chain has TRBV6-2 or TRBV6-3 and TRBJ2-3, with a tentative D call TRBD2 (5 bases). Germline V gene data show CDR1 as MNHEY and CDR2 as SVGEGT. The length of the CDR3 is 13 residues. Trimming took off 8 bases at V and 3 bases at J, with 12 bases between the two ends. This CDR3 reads CASFGGGTDTQYF. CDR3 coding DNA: TGTGCCAGCTTTGGAGGTGGAACAGATACGCAGTATTTT.

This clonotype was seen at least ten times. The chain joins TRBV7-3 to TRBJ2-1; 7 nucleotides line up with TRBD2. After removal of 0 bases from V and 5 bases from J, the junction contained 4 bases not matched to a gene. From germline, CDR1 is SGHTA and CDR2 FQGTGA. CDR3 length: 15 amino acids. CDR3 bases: TGTGCCAGCAGCTTAACGGCTAGCGGTGACAATGAGCAGTTCTTC. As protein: CASSLTASGDNEQFF.

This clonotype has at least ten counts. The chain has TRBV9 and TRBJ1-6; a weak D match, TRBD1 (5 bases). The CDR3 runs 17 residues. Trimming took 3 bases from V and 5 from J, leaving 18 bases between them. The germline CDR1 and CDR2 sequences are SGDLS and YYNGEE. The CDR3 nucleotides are TGTGCCAGCAGCGAGGGGACGGGGAGGGGAGATAATTCACCCCTCCACTTT. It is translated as CASSEGTGRGDNSPLHF.

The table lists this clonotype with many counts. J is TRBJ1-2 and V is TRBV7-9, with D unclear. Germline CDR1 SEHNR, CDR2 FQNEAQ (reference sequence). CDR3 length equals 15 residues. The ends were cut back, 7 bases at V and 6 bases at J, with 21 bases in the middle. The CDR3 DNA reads TGTGCCAGCACCCGCGGTGCATCCGCAACAGATGGCTACACCTTC. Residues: CASTRGASATDGYTF.

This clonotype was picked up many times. The CDR3 reads CSASETGRGAKNIQYF. The CDR3 DNA reads TGCAGTGCTAGTGAGACAGGCCGGGGGGCCAAAAACATTCAGTACTTC. The V gene is TRBV20-1, the J gene TRBJ2-4; D is perhaps TRBD1 or TRBD2 (6 bases each). V lost 3 bases, J lost 1 base, and 16 bases lay in between. CDR3 length: 16 amino acids. In germline, CDR1 is DFQATT, CDR2 SNEGSKA (reference sequence).

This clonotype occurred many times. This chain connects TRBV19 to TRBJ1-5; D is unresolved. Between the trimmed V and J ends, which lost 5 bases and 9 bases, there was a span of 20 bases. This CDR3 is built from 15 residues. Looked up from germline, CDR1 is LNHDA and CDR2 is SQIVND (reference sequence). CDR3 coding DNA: TGTGCCAGTAGTCTGAACAGTGCCTATCTGTGGCCCCAGCATTTT. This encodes CASSLNSAYLWPQHF.

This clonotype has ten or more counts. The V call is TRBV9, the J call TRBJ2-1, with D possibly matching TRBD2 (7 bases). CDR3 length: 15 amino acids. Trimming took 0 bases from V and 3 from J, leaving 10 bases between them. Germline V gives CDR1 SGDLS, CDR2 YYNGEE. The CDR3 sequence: CASSVEGDYYNEQFF. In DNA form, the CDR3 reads TGTGCCAGCAGCGTAGAGGGGGACTACTACAATGAGCAGTTCTTC.

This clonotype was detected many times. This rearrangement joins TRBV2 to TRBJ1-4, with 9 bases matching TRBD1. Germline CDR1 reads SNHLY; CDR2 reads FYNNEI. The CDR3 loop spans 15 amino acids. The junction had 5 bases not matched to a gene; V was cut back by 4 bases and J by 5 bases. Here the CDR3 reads CASSAIGTGNEKLFF. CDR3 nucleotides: TGTGCCAGCAGTGCCATCGGGACAGGGAATGAAAAACTGTTTTTT. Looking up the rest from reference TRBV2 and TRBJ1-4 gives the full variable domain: EPEVTQTPSHQVTQMGQEVILRCVPISNHLYFYWYRQILGQKVEFLVSFYNNEISEKSEIFDDQFSVERPDGSNFTLKIRSTKLEDSAMYFCASSAIGTGNEKLFFGSGTQLSVL.

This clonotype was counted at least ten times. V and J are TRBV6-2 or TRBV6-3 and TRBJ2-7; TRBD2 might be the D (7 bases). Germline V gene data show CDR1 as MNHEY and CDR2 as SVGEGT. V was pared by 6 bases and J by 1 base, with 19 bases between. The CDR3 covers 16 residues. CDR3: CASSPGSRGLSYEQYF. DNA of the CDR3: TGTGCCAGCAGCCCGGGGAGCAGGGGACTATCCTACGAGCAGTACTTC.

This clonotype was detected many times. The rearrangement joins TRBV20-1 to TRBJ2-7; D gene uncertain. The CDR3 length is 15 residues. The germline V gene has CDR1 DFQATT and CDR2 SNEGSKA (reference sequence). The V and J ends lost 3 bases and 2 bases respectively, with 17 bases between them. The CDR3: CSASATRTATYEQYF. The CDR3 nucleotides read TGCAGTGCTAGCGCTACGAGGACGGCTACCTACGAGCAGTACTTC.

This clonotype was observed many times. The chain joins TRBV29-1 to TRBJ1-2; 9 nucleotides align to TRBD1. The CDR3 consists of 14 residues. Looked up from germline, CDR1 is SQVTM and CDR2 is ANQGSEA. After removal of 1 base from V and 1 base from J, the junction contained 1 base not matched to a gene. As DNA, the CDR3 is TGCAGCGTTGAAGCGACAGGGGGTAACTATGGCTACACCTTC. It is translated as CSVEATGGNYGYTF.

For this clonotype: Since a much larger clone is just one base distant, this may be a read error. CDR3 amino acids: CSAPYVGVRDTQYF. The CDR3 coding sequence is TGCAGTGCCCCCTACGTGGGGGTGAGGGATACGCAGTATTTT. The V call is TRBV20-1, the J call TRBJ2-3; D may correspond to TRBD1 or TRBD2 (5 bases each). Per germline, CDR1 DFQATT and CDR2 SNEGSKA (reference sequence). This CDR3 region has 14 residues. With 6 bases removed from V and 6 bases from J, the gap between germline ends came to 19 bases.